The rows below give T cell receptor beta chains drawn from one sample of a study of blood T cell repertoires in COVID-19. The data were produced by immunoSEQ multiplex PCR, yet TCRdb's version contains in-frame clones alone and is incomplete. The repertoire holds about 75,000 clones, more than 65% seen once, with 5.4% in the top ten. The sequenced sample was peripheral blood. The receptors derive from a woman aged 80 or over with active or convalescent COVID-19. Each CDR3 is given with its conserved first and last residue. The D gene is left open where the match is weak. Only part of the rows carry a size: once, few, many, or a class if the clone is expanded.

j_call | clone_size | v_call | d_call | cdr3_length | cdr3_nt | cdr3_aa
TRBJ1-2 | few | TRBV4-3 | . | 15 | TGCGCCAGCAGCCAAGTGTTATATGGCACGTATGGCTACACCTTC | CASSQVLYGTYGYTF
TRBJ2-7 | once | TRBV19 | . | 14 | TGTGCCAGTAGTCTGGGGTCGGAGGTCTACGAGCAGTACTTC | CASSLGSEVYEQYF
TRBJ1-3 | . | TRBV3-1/TRBV3-2 | . | 14 | TGTGCCAGCAGCCAAGACAGCTCTGGAAACACCATATATTTT | CASSQDSSGNTIYF
TRBJ2-1 | . | TRBV30 | TRBD2 | 14 | TGTGCCTCTTCTAGCGGGAACCGCGGTGGTGAGCAGTTCTTC | CASSSGNRGGEQFF
TRBJ2-1 | many | TRBV29-1 | TRBD1 | 14 | TGCAGCGTAGAGGACAGGGGGGTGAGGAATGAGCAGTTCTTC | CSVEDRGVRNEQFF
TRBJ2-7 | . | TRBV7-2 | . | 14 | TGTGCCAGCAGCCCACGGGGGAATTCCTACGAGCAGTACTTC | CASSPRGNSYEQYF
TRBJ2-7 | . | TRBV18 | . | 15 | TGTGCCAGCTCACCACCTGCAGGGAGGTCCTACGAGCAGTACTTC | CASSPPAGRSYEQYF
TRBJ2-1 | . | TRBV5-8 | TRBD2 | 18 | TGTGCCAGCAGCTTATCTATTAAGAGACTAGCGGGGAACAATGAGCAGTTCTTC | CASSLSIKRLAGNNEQFF
TRBJ2-6 | . | TRBV5-8 | TRBD1 | 14 | TGTGCCAGCAGCCGACAACAGGGGTCCAACGTCCTGACTTTC | CASSRQQGSNVLTF
TRBJ1-2 | . | TRBV25-1 | TRBD1 | 15 | TGTGCCAGCAGTCAGAACAGGGGGTTGGCCTATGGCTACACCTTC | CASSQNRGLAYGYTF
TRBJ2-7 | once | TRBV10-3 | TRBD2 | 15 | TGTGCCATCAGTGAGTTGCGGGAGAGGCCCTACGAGCAGTACTTC | CAISELRERPYEQYF
TRBJ2-2 | . | TRBV29-1 | TRBD1 | 15 | TGCAGCGTCTACCCCGGGACAGAGAACACCGGGGAGCTGTTTTTT | CSVYPGTENTGELFF
TRBJ2-7 | . | TRBV5-1 | . | 13 | TGCGCCAGCAGCTTGACAGGGGGGGTCGAGCAGTACTTC | CASSLTGGVEQYF
TRBJ2-5 | . | TRBV5-1 | TRBD2 | 16 | TGCGCCAGCAGCTCCTGGACTAGCGGGGGGGAAGAGACCCAGTACTTC | CASSSWTSGGEETQYF
TRBJ2-3 | . | TRBV4-2 | . | 16 | TGTGCCAGCAGCCAAGATTGGGCAGGGAAAGGAGATACGCAGTATTTT | CASSQDWAGKGDTQYF
TRBJ2-2 | few | TRBV2 | . | 14 | TGTGCCAGCAAATGGGAGAAATACACCGGGGAGCTGTTTTTT | CASKWEKYTGELFF
TRBJ1-1 | . | TRBV18 | . | 13 | TGTGCCAGCTCACCAGAGCTAAATACTGAAGCTTTCTTT | CASSPELNTEAFF
TRBJ2-2 | . | TRBV3-1/TRBV3-2 | . | 12 | TGTGCCAGCAGCTCCGGGGACGGGGAGCTGTTTTTT | CASSSGDGELFF
TRBJ1-1 | . | TRBV2 | TRBD1 | 15 | TGTGCCAGCAAGGAGGGACAGGGAATGAACACTGAAGCTTTCTTT | CASKEGQGMNTEAFF
TRBJ1-2 | . | TRBV19 | TRBD1 | 14 | TGTGCCAGTAGTGCGACCGGGACAGACTATGGCTACACCTTC | CASSATGTDYGYTF
TRBJ1-5 | . | TRBV19 | . | 15 | TGTGCCAGTAGTATCGACGACACGGTTGGCCAGCCCCAGCATTTT | CASSIDDTVGQPQHF
TRBJ1-6 | . | TRBV6-1 | TRBD1 | 15 | TGTGCCAGCAGTGACCGGACAGGGAGCGGTTCACCCCTCCACTTT | CASSDRTGSGSPLHF
TRBJ2-1 | . | TRBV11-2 | . | 14 | TGTGCCAGCAGCTTAGTACAGGGTTACGATGAGCAGTTCTTC | CASSLVQGYDEQFF
TRBJ2-7 | . | TRBV20-1 | . | 15 | TGCAGTGCTAGTCCGACAGACCCTAACTCCTACGAGCAGTACTTC | CSASPTDPNSYEQYF
TRBJ1-2 | . | TRBV28 | . | 12 | TGTGCCAGCAGTGGAGGGCCCTATGGCTACACCTTC | CASSGGPYGYTF
TRBJ1-2 | . | TRBV9 | . | 15 | TGTGCCAGCAGCGTAGGAGCTGGGCAGGCGGGGGGCTACACCTTC | CASSVGAGQAGGYTF
TRBJ1-2 | . | TRBV6-4 | . | 13 | TGTGCCAGCAGTCGGCAGGGAACACATGGCTACACCTTC | CASSRQGTHGYTF
TRBJ2-1 | . | TRBV11-1 | TRBD2 | 15 | TGTGCCAGCAGCTTAGCCTCTAGCGGGATGAATGAGCAGTTCTTC | CASSLASSGMNEQFF
TRBJ1-2 | once | TRBV6-5 | TRBD1 | 12 | TGTGCCAGCAGGAAAACAGGGGGAGGCTACACCTTC | CASRKTGGGYTF
TRBJ2-7 | few | TRBV24-1 | TRBD2 | 16 | TGTGCCACCAGTGACCCCACTAGCGGGAGCGCCTACGAGCAGTACTTC | CATSDPTSGSAYEQYF
TRBJ2-2 | . | TRBV10-3 | . | 15 | TGTGCCATCAGCCACTCGGGACAGAACACCGGGGAGCTGTTTTTT | CAISHSGQNTGELFF
TRBJ1-1 | . | TRBV9 | . | 15 | TGTGCCAGCAGCGTAGTACAGCAGGGGAGAACTGAAGCTTTCTTT | CASSVVQQGRTEAFF
TRBJ2-5 | few | TRBV27 | TRBD2 | 17 | TGTGCCAGCAGGACCGGGACTAGCGGGAGCCCATGGGAGACCCAGTACTTC | CASRTGTSGSPWETQYF
TRBJ2-1 | . | TRBV5-1 | TRBD2 | 16 | TGCGCCAGCAGCTTGAGGACTAGCGGGCGGTACAATGAGCAGTTCTTC | CASSLRTSGRYNEQFF
TRBJ2-5 | few | TRBV7-2 | . | 17 | TGTGCCAGCAGCTCAGATTGGGGCCGACCCCTCCAAGAGACCCAGTACTTC | CASSSDWGRPLQETQYF
TRBJ2-7 | . | TRBV5-4 | . | 11 | TGTGCCAGCAGCTTTGGGCAGGAGCAGTACTTC | CASSFGQEQYF
TRBJ2-1 | . | TRBV7-9 | TRBD2 | 14 | TGTGCCAGCAGCTCTAGCGGGGGGGGCGTTGAGCAGTTCTTC | CASSSSGGGVEQFF
TRBJ2-5 | . | TRBV11-2 | . | 13 | TGTGCCAGCAGCTTTTGGAGGGCTGAGACCCAGTACTTC | CASSFWRAETQYF
TRBJ2-5 | . | TRBV9 | . | 13 | TGTGCCAGCAGCGTTAGTGGCCAAGAGACCCAGTACTTC | CASSVSGQETQYF
TRBJ1-5 | . | TRBV5-1 | . | 14 | TGCGCCAGCAGCCCAAGCGGGGGCAATCAGCCCCAGCATTTT | CASSPSGGNQPQHF
TRBJ2-7 | . | TRBV6-5 | TRBD2 | 15 | TGTGCCAGCAGTCCCGAAGCGGGAGTCTCCTACGAGCAGTACTTC | CASSPEAGVSYEQYF
TRBJ2-7 | . | TRBV3-1/TRBV3-2 | TRBD1 | 13 | TGTGCCAGCAGCCATACAGTGGACAGGGATGTTCACTTC | CASSHTVDRDVHF